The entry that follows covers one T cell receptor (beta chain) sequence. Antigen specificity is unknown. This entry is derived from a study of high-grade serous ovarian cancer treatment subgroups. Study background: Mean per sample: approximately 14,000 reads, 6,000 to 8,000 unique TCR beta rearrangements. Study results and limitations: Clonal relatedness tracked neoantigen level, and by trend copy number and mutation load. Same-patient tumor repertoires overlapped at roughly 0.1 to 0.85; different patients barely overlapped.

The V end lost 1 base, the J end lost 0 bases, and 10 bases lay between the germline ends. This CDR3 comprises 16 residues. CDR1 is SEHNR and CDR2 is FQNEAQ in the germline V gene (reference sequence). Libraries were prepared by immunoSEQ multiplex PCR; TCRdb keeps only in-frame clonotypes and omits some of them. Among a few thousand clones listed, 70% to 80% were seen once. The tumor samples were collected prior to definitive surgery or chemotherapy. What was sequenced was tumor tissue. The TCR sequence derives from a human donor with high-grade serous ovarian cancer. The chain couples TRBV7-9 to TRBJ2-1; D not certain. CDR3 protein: CASSLGAYTSYNEQFF. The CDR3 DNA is TGTGCCAGCAGCTTAGGGGCGTATACCTCCTACAATGAGCAGTTCTTC.